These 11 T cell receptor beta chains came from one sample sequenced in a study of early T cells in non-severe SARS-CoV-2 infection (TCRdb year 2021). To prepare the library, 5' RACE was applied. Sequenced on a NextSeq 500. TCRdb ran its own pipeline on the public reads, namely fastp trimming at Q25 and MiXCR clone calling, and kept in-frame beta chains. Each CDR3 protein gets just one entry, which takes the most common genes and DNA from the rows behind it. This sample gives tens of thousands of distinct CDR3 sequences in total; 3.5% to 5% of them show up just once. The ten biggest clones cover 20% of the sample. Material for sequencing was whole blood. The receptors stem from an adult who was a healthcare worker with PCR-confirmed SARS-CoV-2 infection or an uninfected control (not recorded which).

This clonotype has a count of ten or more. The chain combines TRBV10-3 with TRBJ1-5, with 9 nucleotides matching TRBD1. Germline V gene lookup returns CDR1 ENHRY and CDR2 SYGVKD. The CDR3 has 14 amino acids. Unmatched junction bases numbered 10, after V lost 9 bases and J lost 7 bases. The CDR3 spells CAIKGQGTDQPQHF. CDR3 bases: TGTGCCATAAAAGGACAGGGGACTGACCAGCCCCAGCATTTT.

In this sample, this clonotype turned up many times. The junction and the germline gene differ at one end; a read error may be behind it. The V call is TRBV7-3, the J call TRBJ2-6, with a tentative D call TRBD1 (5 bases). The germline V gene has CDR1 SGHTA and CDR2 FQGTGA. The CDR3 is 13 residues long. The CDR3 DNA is TGTGCCAGCAGCTCGGGTGGGGCCAACGTCCTGATTTTC. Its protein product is CASSSGGANVLIF.

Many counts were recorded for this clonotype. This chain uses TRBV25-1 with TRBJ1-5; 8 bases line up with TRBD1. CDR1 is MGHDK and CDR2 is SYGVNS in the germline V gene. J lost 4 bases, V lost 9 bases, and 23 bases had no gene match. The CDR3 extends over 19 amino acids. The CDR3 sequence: CARPRTGYRGEYGNQPQHF. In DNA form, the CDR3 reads TGTGCCAGACCTCGGACAGGGTATCGGGGGGAGTACGGAAATCAGCCCCAGCATTTT.

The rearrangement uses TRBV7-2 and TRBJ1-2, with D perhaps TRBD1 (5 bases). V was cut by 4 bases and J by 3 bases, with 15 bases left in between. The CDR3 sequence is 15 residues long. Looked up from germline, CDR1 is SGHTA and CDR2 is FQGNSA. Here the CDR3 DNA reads TGTGCCAGCAGCTCATATTTAGTAGGGGACTATGGCTACACCTTC. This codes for CASSSYLVGDYGYTF.

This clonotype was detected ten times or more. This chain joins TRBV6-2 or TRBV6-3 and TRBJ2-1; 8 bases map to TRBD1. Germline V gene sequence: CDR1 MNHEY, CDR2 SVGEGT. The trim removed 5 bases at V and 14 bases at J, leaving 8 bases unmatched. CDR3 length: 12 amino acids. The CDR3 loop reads CASSRWTGIEFF. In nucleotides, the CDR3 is TGTGCCAGCAGTAGATGGACAGGGATCGAGTTCTTC.

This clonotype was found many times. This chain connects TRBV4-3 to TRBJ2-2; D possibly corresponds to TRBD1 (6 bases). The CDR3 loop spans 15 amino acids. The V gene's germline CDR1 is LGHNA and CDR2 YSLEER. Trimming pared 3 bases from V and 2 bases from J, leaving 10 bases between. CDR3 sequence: CASSQTGFNTGELFF. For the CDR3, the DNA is TGCGCCAGCAGCCAGACAGGATTTAACACCGGGGAGCTGTTTTTT.

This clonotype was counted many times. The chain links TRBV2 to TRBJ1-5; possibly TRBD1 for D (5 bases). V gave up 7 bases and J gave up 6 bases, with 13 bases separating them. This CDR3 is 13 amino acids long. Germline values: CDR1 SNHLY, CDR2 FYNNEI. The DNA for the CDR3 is TGTGCCAGCATGCGAGGGGCGAGTCAGCCCCAGCATTTT. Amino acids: CASMRGASQPQHF.

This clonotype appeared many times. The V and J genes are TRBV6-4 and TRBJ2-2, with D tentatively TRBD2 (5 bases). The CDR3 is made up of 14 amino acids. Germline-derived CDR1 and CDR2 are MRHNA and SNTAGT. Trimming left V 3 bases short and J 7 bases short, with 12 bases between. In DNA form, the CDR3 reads TGTGCCAGCAGTGAGAGAATTCGGGACGGGGAGCTGTTTTTT. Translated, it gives CASSERIRDGELFF.

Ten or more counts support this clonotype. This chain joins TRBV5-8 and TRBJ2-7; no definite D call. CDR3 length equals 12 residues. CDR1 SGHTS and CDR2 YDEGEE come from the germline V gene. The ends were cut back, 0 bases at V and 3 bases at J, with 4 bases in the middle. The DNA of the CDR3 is TGTGCCAGCAGCTTGGATGACTACGAGCAGTACTTC. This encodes CASSLDDYEQYF. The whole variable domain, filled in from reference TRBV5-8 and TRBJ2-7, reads EAGVTQSPTHLIKTRGQQATLRCSPISGHTSVYWYQQALGLGLQFLLWYDEGEERNRGNFPPRFSGRQFPNYSSELNVNALELEDSALYLCASSLDDYEQYFGPGTRLTVT.

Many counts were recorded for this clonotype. Here the CDR3 DNA reads TGTGCCAGCAGTTACCAGGGGGAGACCCAGTACTTC. This sequence encodes CASSYQGETQYF. The V call is TRBV6-1, the J call TRBJ2-5, with D possibly being TRBD1 (6 bases). Germline assignment: CDR1 MNHNS and CDR2 SASEGT. The CDR3 has 12 amino acids. The V end lost 5 bases, the J end lost 5 bases, and 9 bases lay between the germline ends.

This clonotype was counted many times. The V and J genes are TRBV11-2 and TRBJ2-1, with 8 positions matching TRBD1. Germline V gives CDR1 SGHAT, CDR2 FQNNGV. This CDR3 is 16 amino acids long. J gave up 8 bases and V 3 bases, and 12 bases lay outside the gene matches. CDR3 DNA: TGTGCCAGCAGCTTCACTAGCAGGGGGCGCGGCGATGAGCAGTTCTTC. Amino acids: CASSFTSRGRGDEQFF.